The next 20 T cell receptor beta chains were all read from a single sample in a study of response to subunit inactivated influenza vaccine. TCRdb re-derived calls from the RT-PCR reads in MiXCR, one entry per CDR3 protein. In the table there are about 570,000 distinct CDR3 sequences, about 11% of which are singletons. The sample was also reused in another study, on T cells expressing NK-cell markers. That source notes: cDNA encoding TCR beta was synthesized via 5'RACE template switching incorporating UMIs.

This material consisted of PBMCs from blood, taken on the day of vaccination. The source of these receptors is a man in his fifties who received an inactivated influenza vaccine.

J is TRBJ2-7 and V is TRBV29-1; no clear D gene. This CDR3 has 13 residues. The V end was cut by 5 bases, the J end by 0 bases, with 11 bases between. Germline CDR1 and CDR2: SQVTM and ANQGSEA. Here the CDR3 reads CSVSAQSSYEQYF. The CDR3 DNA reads TGCAGCGTTTCCGCCCAGAGCTCCTACGAGCAGTACTTC.

The CDR3 here is CSARRETFTLHF. Here the CDR3 DNA reads TGCAGTGCTAGACGGGAAACATTCACCCTCCACTTT. V and J are TRBV20-1 and TRBJ1-6, with unresolved D. The CDR3 runs 12 residues. CDR1 and CDR2 (germline): DFQATT, SNEGSKA (reference sequence). The V end was cut by 2 bases, the J end by 14 bases, with 13 bases between.

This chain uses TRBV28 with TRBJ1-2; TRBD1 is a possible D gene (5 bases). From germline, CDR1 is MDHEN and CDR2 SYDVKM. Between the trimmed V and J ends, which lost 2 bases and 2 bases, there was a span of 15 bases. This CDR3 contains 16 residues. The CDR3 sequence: CASSLPHEGPNYGYTF. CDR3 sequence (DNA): TGTGCCAGCAGTTTACCCCATGAGGGGCCCAACTATGGCTACACCTTC.

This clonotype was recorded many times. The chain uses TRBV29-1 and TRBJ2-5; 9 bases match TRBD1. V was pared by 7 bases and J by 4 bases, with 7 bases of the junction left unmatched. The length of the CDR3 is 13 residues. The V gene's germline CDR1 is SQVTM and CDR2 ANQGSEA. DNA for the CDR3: TGCAGCGCCGACAGGGGGAAGGGAGAGACCCAGTACTTC. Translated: CSADRGKGETQYF.

The CDR3: CSAALRRNNYGYTF. CDR3 nucleotides: TGCAGTGCTGCCCTTCGACGGAATAACTATGGCTACACCTTC. V gene TRBV20-1 combines with J gene TRBJ1-2; no firm D call. The CDR3 sequence is 14 residues long. Per the germline V gene, CDR1 is DFQATT and CDR2 is SNEGSKA (reference sequence). The V end was cut by 5 bases, the J end by 1 base, with 14 bases between.

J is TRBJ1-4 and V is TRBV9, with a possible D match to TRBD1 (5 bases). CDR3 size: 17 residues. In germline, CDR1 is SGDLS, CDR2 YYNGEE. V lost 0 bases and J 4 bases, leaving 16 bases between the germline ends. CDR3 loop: CASSVASSGRDNEKLFF. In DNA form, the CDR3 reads TGTGCCAGCAGCGTAGCATCGTCCGGCAGGGATAATGAAAAACTGTTTTTT.

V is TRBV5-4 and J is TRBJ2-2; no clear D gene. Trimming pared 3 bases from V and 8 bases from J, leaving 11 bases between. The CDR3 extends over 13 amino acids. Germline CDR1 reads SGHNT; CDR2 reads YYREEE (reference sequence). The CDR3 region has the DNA TGTGCCAGCAGCTCGACCGTCGCGGGGGAGCTGTTTTTT. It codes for CASSSTVAGELFF.

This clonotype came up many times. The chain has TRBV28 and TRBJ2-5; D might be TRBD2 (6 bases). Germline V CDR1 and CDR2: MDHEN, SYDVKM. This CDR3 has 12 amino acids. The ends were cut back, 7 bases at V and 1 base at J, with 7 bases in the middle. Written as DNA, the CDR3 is TGTGCCAGCACGACTAGCCAAGAGACCCAGTACTTC. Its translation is CASTTSQETQYF.

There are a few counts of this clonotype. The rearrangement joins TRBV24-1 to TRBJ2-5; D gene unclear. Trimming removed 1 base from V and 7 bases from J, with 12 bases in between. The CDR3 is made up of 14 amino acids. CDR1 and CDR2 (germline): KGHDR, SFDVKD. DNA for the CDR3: TGTGCCACCAGTGATTTCGTAGGCGTCGGGACCCAGTACTTC. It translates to CATSDFVGVGTQYF.

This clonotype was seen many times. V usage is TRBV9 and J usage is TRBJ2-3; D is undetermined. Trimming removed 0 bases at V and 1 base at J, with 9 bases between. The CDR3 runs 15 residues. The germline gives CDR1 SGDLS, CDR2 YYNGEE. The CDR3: CASSVEPGRTDTQYF. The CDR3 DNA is TGTGCCAGCAGCGTAGAACCAGGCCGCACAGATACGCAGTATTTT.

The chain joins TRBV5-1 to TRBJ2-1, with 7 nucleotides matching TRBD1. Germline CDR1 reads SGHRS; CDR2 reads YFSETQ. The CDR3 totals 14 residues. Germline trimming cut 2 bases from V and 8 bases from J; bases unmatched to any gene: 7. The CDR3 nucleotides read TGCGCCAGCAGCTTATACAGGGGTAGAGATGAGCAGTTCTTC. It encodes CASSLYRGRDEQFF.

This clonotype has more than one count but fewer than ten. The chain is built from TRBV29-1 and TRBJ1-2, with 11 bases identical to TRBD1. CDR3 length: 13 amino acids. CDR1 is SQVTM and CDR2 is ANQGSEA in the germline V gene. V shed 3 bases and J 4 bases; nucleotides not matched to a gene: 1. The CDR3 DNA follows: TGCAGCGTTGATGGGACAGGGGGCTATGGCTACACCTTC. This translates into CSVDGTGGYGYTF.

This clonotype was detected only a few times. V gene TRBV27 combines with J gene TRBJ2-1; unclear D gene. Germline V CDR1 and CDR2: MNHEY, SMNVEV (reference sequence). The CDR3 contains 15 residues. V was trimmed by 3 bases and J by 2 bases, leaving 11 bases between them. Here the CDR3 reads CASSFFTPTYNEQFF. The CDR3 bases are TGTGCCAGCAGTTTCTTCACTCCCACCTACAATGAGCAGTTCTTC.

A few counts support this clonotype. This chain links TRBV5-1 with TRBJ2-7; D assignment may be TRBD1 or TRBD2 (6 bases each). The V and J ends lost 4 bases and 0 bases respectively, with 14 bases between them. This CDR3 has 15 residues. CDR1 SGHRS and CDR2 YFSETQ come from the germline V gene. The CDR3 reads CASSTQEGVSYEQYF. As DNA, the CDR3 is TGCGCCAGCAGCACTCAGGAGGGGGTCTCCTACGAGCAGTACTTC.

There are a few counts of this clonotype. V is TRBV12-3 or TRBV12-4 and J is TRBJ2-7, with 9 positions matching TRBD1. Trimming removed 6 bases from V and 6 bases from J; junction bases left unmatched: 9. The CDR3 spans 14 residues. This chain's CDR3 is CASRQTGGVFEQYF. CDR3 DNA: TGTGCCAGCAGGCAAACAGGGGGCGTTTTCGAGCAGTACTTC.

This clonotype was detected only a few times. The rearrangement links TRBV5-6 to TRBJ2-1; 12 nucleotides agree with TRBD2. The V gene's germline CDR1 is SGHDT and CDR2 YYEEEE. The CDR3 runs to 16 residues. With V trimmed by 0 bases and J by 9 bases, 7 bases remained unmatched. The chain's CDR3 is CASSLGASGRAGEQFF. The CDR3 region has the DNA TGTGCCAGCAGCTTGGGTGCTAGCGGGAGGGCGGGTGAGCAGTTCTTC.

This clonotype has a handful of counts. The CDR3 DNA reads as TGTGCCAGCAGTCCCGGGTTTGTTTGGGCTAATGAAAAACTGTTTTTT. This translates into CASSPGFVWANEKLFF. V is TRBV27 and J is TRBJ1-4; no definite D call. Germline-derived CDR1 and CDR2 are MNHEY and SMNVEV (reference sequence). V lost 5 bases and J lost 3, with 16 bases in between. The CDR3 extends over 16 amino acids.

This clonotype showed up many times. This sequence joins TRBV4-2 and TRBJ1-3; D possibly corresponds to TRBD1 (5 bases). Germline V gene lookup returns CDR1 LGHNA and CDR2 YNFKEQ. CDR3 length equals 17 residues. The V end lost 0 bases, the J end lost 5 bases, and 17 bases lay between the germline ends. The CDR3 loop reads CASSQDSRQSERNTIYF. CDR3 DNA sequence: TGTGCCAGCAGCCAAGATTCCCGACAGAGCGAGCGAAACACCATATATTTT.

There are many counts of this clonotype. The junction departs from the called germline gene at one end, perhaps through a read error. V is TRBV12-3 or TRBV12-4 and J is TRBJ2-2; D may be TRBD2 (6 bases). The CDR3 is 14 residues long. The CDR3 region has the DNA TGTGCCAGCAGCTTAGTGGGACTTACCGGGGAGCTGTTTTTT. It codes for CASSLVGLTGELFF.

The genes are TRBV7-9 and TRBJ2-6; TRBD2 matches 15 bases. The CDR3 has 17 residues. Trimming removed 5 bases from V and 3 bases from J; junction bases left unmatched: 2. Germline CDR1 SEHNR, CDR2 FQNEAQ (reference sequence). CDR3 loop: CASSLGLAGGGANVLTF. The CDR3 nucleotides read TGTGCCAGCAGCCTGGGACTAGCGGGAGGTGGGGCCAACGTCCTGACTTTC. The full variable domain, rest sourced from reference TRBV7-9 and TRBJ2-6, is DTGVSQNPRHKITKRGQNVTFRCDPISEHNRLYWYRQTLGQGPEFLTYFQNEAQLEKSRLLSDRFSAERPKGSFSTLEIQRTEQGDSAMYLCASSLGLAGGGANVLTFGAGSRLTVL.